This T cell receptor (beta chain) was found in a study of cytomegalovirus exposure and HLA in healthy donors. PCR involved 60 Vbeta and 13 Jbeta primers. The table came from immunoSEQ multiplex PCR; TCRdb's copy has only in-frame clones and leaves some out. The table records some 170,000 clones, about four fifths of them present only once. This clone was seen more than once but under ten times. The antigen is unknown. General study findings and limits: Earlier analysis found most TCR beta V segments productive about 90% or about 30% of the time.

The germline V and J ends were trimmed by 5 bases and 2 bases, with 16 bases remaining between them. CDR3 length equals 15 residues. CDR1 is MNHEY and CDR2 is SVGAGI in the germline V gene. This chain connects TRBV6-5 to TRBJ2-7; possible D gene TRBD1, 5 bases. The receptor comes from a woman aged 50 to 65 in good health and CMV-seronegative. The sample comprised PBMCs. The CDR3 is CASSPPKAGPYEQYF. The CDR3 coding sequence is TGTGCCAGCAGTCCCCCGAAGGCAGGGCCCTACGAGCAGTACTTC.